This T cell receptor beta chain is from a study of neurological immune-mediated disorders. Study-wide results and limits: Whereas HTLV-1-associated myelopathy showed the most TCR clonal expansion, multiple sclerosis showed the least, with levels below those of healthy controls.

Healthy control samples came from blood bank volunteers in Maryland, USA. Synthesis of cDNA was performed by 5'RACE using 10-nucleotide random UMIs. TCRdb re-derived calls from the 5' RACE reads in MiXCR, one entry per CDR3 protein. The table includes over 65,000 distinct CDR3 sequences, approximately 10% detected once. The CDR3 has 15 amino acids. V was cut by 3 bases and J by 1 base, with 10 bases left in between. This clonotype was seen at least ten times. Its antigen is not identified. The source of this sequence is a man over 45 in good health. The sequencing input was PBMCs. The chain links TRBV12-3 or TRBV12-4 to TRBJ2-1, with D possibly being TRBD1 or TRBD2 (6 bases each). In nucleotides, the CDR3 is TGTGCCAGCAGTTTGGGGGGCGGATCCTACAATGAGCAGTTCTTC. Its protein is CASSLGGGSYNEQFF.